Listed below are T cell receptor beta chains from one sample, sequenced in a study of CD8+ T cells in alopecia areata. The data were produced by immunoSEQ multiplex PCR, yet TCRdb's version contains in-frame clones alone and is incomplete. The sample lists roughly 180,000 clones, about 53% seen once, with 10% to 13% in the top ten. The source material was CD8+ T cells sorted from blood, sampled at week 24, from a patient treated with tofacitinib. These receptors were collected from a human donor with alopecia areata. Both conserved end residues are part of each CDR3. The D gene is left open where the match is weak. Only some rows state a clone size, as once, few, many or a class for expanded clones.

J | D | size | V | CDR3 | DNA
TRBJ1-5 | NA | NA | TRBV27 | CASSLSGAYSNQPQHF | TGTGCCAGCAGTTTATCAGGAGCTTATAGCAATCAGCCCCAGCATTTT
TRBJ2-1 | TRBD2 | few | TRBV30 | CAWSHGTSGNNEQFF | TGTGCCTGGAGTCACGGGACTAGCGGAAACAATGAGCAGTTCTTC
TRBJ1-2 | NA | few | TRBV5-1 | CASSLDPGQGYTF | TGCGCCAGCAGCTTGGACCCTGGTCAGGGCTACACCTTC
TRBJ1-1 | NA | once | TRBV9 | CASSVEGGTEAFF | TGTGCCAGCAGCGTAGAAGGGGGCACTGAAGCTTTCTTT
TRBJ2-4 | TRBD1 | once | TRBV9 | CASSPPTGLAKNIQYF | TGTGCCAGCAGCCCCCCGACAGGGCTAGCCAAAAACATTCAGTACTTC
TRBJ1-2 | NA | NA | TRBV11-2 | CASSFYRTDSYTF | TGTGCCAGCAGCTTCTATCGGACAGATAGCTACACCTTC
TRBJ2-2 | TRBD1 | few | TRBV14 | CASSGTVNTGELFF | TGTGCCAGCAGCGGGACAGTAAACACCGGGGAGCTGTTTTTT
TRBJ2-3 | NA | NA | TRBV5-6 | CASSGRLTDTQYF | TGTGCCAGCAGTGGCAGGCTCACAGATACGCAGTATTTT
TRBJ2-3 | NA | NA | TRBV9 | CASSVEGLGTDTQYF | TGTGCCAGCAGCGTAGAGGGATTGGGTACAGATACGCAGTATTTT
TRBJ2-7 | TRBD2 | NA | TRBV10-2 | CASRSGGEQYF | TGCGCCAGCCGTAGCGGGGGCGAGCAGTACTTC
TRBJ2-4 | TRBD1 | once | TRBV18 | CASSPDGRGPNIQYF | TGTGCCAGCTCACCAGATGGCAGGGGGCCAAACATTCAGTACTTC
TRBJ1-2 | NA | NA | TRBV6-5 | CASSPTEGYGYTF | TGTGCCAGCAGTCCGACGGAGGGGTATGGCTACACCTTC
TRBJ2-1 | NA | NA | TRBV6-5 | CASSYGQEQFF | TGTGCCAGCAGTTACGGCCAAGAGCAGTTCTTC
TRBJ2-6 | NA | few | TRBV10-3 | CAIGISSGANVLTF | TGTGCCATCGGAATAAGCTCTGGGGCCAACGTCCTGACTTTC
TRBJ1-2 | NA | NA | TRBV6-6 | CASSLAGRQGDGYTF | TGTGCCAGCAGTTTAGCCGGTCGGCAGGGCGATGGCTACACCTTC
TRBJ1-1 | NA | few | TRBV19 | CASKGGEAFF | TGTGCCAGTAAAGGAGGTGAAGCTTTCTTT
TRBJ2-3 | NA | NA | TRBV25-1 | CASSPGTSRTDTQYF | TGTGCCAGCAGTCCCGGGACTTCACGCACAGATACGCAGTATTTT
TRBJ2-7 | TRBD1 | NA | TRBV29-1 | CSVELQGSYEQYF | TGCAGCGTTGAGCTACAGGGGAGCTACGAGCAGTACTTC
TRBJ2-2 | TRBD1 | NA | TRBV9 | CASGQGAGELFF | TGTGCCAGTGGACAGGGGGCCGGGGAGCTGTTTTTT
TRBJ2-5 | NA | NA | TRBV7-6 | CASSSAGRVQETQYF | TGTGCCAGCAGCTCAGCGGGCAGGGTGCAGGAGACCCAGTACTTC
TRBJ1-5 | TRBD1 | NA | TRBV29-1 | CSVVTGGDQPQHF | TGCAGCGTAGTTACAGGGGGCGACCAGCCCCAGCATTTT
TRBJ2-7 | NA | NA | TRBV4-1 | CASSHQEEQYF | TGCGCCAGCAGCCATCAAGAGGAGCAGTACTTC
TRBJ2-3 | TRBD2 | NA | TRBV9 | CASGGGGPGDTQYF | TGTGCCAGCGGAGGCGGGGGACCGGGGGATACGCAGTATTTT
TRBJ2-7 | TRBD2 | NA | TRBV13 | CASSLSGGNEQYF | TGTGCCAGCAGCTTATCGGGAGGTAACGAGCAGTACTTC
TRBJ2-7 | TRBD1 | few | TRBV30 | CAWSPGTGGSYEQYF | TGTGCCTGGAGTCCCGGGACAGGGGGTTCCTACGAGCAGTACTTC
TRBJ2-5 | NA | NA | TRBV4-3 | CASSQNLGDSGVSWYF | TGCGCCAGCAGCCAGAATCTAGGGGACAGCGGGGTTTCGTGGTACTTC
TRBJ1-1 | NA | NA | TRBV27 | CASSLGGLDTEAFF | TGTGCCAGCAGTTTGGGGGGGCTGGACACTGAAGCTTTCTTT